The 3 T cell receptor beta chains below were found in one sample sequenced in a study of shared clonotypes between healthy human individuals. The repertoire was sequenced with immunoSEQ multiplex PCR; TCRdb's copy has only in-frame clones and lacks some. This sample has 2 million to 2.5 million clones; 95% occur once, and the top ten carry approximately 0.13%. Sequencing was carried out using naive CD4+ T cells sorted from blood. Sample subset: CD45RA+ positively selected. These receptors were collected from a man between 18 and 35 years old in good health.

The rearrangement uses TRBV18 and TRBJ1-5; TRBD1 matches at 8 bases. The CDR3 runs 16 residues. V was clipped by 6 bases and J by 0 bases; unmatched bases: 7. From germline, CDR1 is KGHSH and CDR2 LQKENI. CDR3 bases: TGTGCCAGCTCTCCCACAGGGGGGCATAGCAATCAGCCCCAGCATTTT. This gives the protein CASSPTGGHSNQPQHF.

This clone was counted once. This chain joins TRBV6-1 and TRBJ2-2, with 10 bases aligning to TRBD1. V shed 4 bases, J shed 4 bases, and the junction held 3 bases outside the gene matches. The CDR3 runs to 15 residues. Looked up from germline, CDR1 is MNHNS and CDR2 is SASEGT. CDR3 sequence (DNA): TGTGCCAGCAGTGTAGGACAGGGGGGCACCGGGGAGCTGTTTTTT. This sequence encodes CASSVGQGGTGELFF.

The chain's CDR3 is CASSQGQQRPLSGNTIYF. The DNA of the CDR3 is TGCGCCAGCAGCCAAGGACAGCAACGTCCCCTCTCTGGAAACACCATATATTTT. The genes are TRBV4-1 and TRBJ1-3; TRBD1 is a possible D gene (5 bases). CDR1 and CDR2 from the germline V gene are MGHRA and YSYEKL. This CDR3 contains 18 residues. Trimming stripped 1 base from V and 0 bases from J, with 16 bases between.